This T cell receptor (beta chain) was sequenced in a study of T-cell memory formation after mild COVID-19. TCRdb reprocessed the 5' RACE reads with MiXCR, giving one entry per CDR3 protein. The data contain around 340,000 distinct CDR3 sequences, around 21% of them singletons. The CDR3 consists of 15 residues. J is TRBJ2-5 and V is TRBV21-1; TRBD2 is taken as the D call from the table, unchecked against the DNA. TRBV21-1 is a pseudogene. This receptor was obtained from an adult woman who had mild COVID-19 (a few samples of this study predate the infection). Cell type and time point are not known. Sequencing used PBMCs or a T cell subset sorted from them (not recorded which). The CDR3 nucleotides read TGTGCCAGCAGCGCGAGGACTAGCGGGTTAAAGACCCAGTACTTC. This encodes CASSARTSGLKTQYF.